These 3 T cell receptor beta chains were sequenced from one sample in a study of Ad26.COV2.S vaccination and SARS-CoV-2 variants. The repertoire was sequenced with immunoSEQ multiplex PCR; TCRdb's copy has only in-frame clones and lacks some. The table shows some 420,000 clones, with 85% to 90% occurring only once. As for treatment: about 20 received Ad26.COV2.S at low or high dose, single or two shots; a few received placebo; per-sample allocation not given. Day 63 after the first injection of vaccine or placebo was the sampling time. The sample consisted of peripheral blood, taken in a trial of Ad26.COV2.S vaccine versus placebo. The source of these receptors is a person between 18 and 65 years old who received the Ad26.COV2.S COVID-19 vaccine or a placebo.

CDR3 in amino acids: CASSSRDASYEQYF. The CDR3 DNA sequence: TGTGCCAGCAGCTCACGGGACGCAAGCTACGAGCAGTACTTC. J is TRBJ2-7 and V is TRBV7-9, with D perhaps matching TRBD1 or TRBD2 (5 bases each). This CDR3 comprises 14 residues. Trimming left V 4 bases short and J 3 bases short, with 13 bases between. The germline gives CDR1 SEHNR, CDR2 FQNEAQ (reference sequence).

The V gene is TRBV29-1, the J gene TRBJ2-5; a weak D match, TRBD2 (5 bases). Germline V gene lookup returns CDR1 SQVTM and CDR2 ANQGSEA. The CDR3 spans 10 residues. The ends were cut back, 4 bases at V and 9 bases at J, with 9 bases in the middle. The chain's CDR3 is CSVASEAQYF. CDR3 coding DNA: TGCAGCGTTGCGTCGGAGGCCCAGTACTTC.

The table lists this clone with a few counts. The chain uses TRBV6-5 and TRBJ1-6, with 7 positions matching TRBD1. The germline gives CDR1 MNHEY, CDR2 SVGAGI. The CDR3 length is 15 residues. V was clipped by 0 bases and J by 7 bases; unmatched bases: 3. The CDR3 DNA reads as TGTGCCAGCAGTTACTCGACAGGGCGGAATTCACCCCTCCACTTT. It encodes CASSYSTGRNSPLHF.